What follows describes a single TCR beta chain. This specimen belongs to a study of Ad26.COV2.S vaccination and SARS-CoV-2 variants. Trimming at V came to 3 bases and at J to 0 bases, leaving 3 bases not matched to a gene. From germline, CDR1 is MRHNA and CDR2 SNTAGT. There are 15 residues in the CDR3. Sequencing was performed with immunoSEQ multiplex PCR; in TCRdb, only in-frame clones are kept and a portion is missing. There are roughly 380,000 clones in the sample; more than 75% occur only once, and approximately 3.6% lies in the top ten. Stated treatment: roughly 19 received Ad26.COV2.S at low or high dose, single or two shots; 5 received placebo; per-sample allocation not given. The study sampled participants on day 63 after the first vaccine or placebo injection. Built on an Ad26 vector, the vaccine expressed Wuhan-strain SARS-CoV-2 spike.

The chain links TRBV6-4 to TRBJ2-3, with TRBD2 identical over 7 bases. Sequencing was performed on peripheral blood, taken in a trial of Ad26.COV2.S vaccine versus placebo. The sequence was obtained from a person between 18 and 65 years old who received the Ad26.COV2.S COVID-19 vaccine or a placebo. The CDR3 sequence: CASSDGGVSTDTQYF. CDR3 DNA sequence: TGTGCCAGCAGTGATGGGGGGGTTAGCACAGATACGCAGTATTTT.